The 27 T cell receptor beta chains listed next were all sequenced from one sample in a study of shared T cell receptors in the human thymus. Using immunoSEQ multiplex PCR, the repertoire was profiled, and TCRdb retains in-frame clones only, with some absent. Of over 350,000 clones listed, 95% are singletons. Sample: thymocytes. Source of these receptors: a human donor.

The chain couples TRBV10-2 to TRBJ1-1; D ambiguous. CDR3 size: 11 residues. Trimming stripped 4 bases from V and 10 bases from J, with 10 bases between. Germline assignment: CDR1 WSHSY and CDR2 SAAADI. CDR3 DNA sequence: TGCGCCAGCAGTGGTTGCGGGAGAGCTTTCTTT. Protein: CASSGCGRAFF.

The CDR3 sequence is CSVEEGGLAPYTDTQYF. The CDR3 nucleotides read TGCAGCGTTGAAGAGGGAGGACTAGCCCCCTACACAGATACGCAGTATTTT. J is TRBJ2-3 and V is TRBV29-1, with TRBD2 matching over 8 bases. This CDR3 has 17 residues. With 0 bases clipped from V and 2 bases from J, the junction kept 10 bases outside the gene matches. Germline V gives CDR1 SQVTM, CDR2 ANQGSEA.

The chain's CDR3 is CASSLDPPYEQYF. CDR3 bases: TGTGCCAGCAGCTTAGACCCTCCCTACGAGCAGTACTTC. This chain uses TRBV7-9 with TRBJ2-7; the D is unclear. V was pared by 1 base and J by 2 bases, with 6 bases between. Germline loops: CDR1 SEHNR, CDR2 FQNEAQ (reference sequence). The CDR3 runs to 13 residues.

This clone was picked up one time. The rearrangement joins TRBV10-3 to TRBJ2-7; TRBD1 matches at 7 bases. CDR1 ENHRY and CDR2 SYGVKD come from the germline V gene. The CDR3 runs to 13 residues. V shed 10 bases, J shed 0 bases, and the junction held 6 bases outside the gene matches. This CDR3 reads CATRGTDSYEQYF. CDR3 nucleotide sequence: TGTGCCACAAGAGGGACAGACTCCTACGAGCAGTACTTC.

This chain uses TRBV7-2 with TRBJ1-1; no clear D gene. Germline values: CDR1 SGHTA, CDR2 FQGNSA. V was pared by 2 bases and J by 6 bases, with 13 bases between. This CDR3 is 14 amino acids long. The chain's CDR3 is CASSLFVFKPEAFF. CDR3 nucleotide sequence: TGTGCCAGCAGCTTATTTGTCTTTAAGCCTGAAGCTTTCTTT.

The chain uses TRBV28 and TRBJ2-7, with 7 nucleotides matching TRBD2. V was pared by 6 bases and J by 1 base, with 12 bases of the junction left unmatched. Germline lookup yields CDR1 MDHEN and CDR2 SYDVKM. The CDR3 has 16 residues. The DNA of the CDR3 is TGTGCCAGCAGACCCTTACCCCCGGGGGGATCCTACGAGCAGTACTTC. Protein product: CASRPLPPGGSYEQYF.

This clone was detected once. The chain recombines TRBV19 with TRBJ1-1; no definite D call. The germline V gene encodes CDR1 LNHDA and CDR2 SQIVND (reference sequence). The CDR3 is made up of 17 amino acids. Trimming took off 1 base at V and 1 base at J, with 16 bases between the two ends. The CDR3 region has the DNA TGTGCCAGTAGTATAGTAAATTGGGAGAGAACGAACACTGAAGCTTTCTTT. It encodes CASSIVNWERTNTEAFF. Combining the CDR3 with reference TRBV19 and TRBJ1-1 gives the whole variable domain DGGITQSPKYLFRKEGQNVTLSCEQNLNHDAMYWYRQDPGQGLRLIYYSQIVNDFQKGDIAEGYSVSREKKESFPLTVTSAQKNPTAFYLCASSIVNWERTNTEAFFGQGTRLTVV.

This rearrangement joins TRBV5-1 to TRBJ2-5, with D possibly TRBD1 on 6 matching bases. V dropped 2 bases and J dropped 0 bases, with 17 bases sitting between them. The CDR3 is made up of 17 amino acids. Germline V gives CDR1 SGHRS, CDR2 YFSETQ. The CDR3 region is CASSFKGHLSDQETQYF. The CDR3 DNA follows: TGCGCCAGCAGCTTTAAGGGACACTTATCAGACCAAGAGACCCAGTACTTC.

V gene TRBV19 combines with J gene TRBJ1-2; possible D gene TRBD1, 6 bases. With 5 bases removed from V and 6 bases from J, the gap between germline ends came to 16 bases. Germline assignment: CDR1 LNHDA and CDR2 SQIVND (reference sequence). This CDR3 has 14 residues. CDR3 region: CASSSTAGVDGYTF. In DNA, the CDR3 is TGTGCCAGTAGTTCAACCGCAGGGGTGGATGGCTACACCTTC.

The CDR3 nucleotides read TGCGCCAGCAGCCAAGACAGGGGCCACGTCTCTGGGGCCAACGTCCTGACTTTC. This encodes CASSQDRGHVSGANVLTF. The chain joins TRBV4-1 to TRBJ2-6; tentative D call: TRBD1 (6 bases). The CDR3 spans 18 residues. The V end was cut by 0 bases, the J end by 0 bases, with 12 bases between. Germline lookup yields CDR1 MGHRA and CDR2 YSYEKL.

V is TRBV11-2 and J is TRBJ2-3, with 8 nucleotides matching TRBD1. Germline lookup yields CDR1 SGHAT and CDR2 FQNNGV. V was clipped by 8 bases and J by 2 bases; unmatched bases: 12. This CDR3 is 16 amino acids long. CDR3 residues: CASFEARDRITDTQYF. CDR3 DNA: TGTGCCAGCTTCGAGGCGCGGGACAGGATCACAGATACGCAGTATTTT.

CDR3 nucleotide sequence: TGTGCCAGCAGTTTATCTCCCCCCCGGGCCGCTAATGAAAAACTGTTTTTT. Translated: CASSLSPPRAANEKLFF. V usage is TRBV28 and J usage is TRBJ1-4; D not certain. The ends were cut back, 1 base at V and 3 bases at J, with 15 bases in the middle. Germline CDR1 is MDHEN and CDR2 is SYDVKM. The CDR3 is 17 amino acids.

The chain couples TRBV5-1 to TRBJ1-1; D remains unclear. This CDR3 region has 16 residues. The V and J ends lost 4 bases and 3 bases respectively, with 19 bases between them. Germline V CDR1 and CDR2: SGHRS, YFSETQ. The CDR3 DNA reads TGCGCCAGCAGCCCCTCGAAGGGCCTGAAGGACACTGAAGCTTTCTTT. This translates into CASSPSKGLKDTEAFF.

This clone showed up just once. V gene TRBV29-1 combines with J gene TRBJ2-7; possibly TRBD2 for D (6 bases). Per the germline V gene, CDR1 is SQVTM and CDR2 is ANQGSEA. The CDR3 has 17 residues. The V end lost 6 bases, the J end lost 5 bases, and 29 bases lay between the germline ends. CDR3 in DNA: TGCAGCGTGTCGTCTTGTGGCGGAAAAAGGAGGGGCCACGAGCAGTACTTC. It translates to CSVSSCGGKRRGHEQYF.

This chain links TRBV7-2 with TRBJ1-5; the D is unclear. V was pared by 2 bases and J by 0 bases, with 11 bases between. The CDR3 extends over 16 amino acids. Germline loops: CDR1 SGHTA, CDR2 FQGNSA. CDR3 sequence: CASSLTTLYSNQPQHF. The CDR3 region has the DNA TGTGCCAGCAGCTTAACGACACTGTATAGCAATCAGCCCCAGCATTTT.

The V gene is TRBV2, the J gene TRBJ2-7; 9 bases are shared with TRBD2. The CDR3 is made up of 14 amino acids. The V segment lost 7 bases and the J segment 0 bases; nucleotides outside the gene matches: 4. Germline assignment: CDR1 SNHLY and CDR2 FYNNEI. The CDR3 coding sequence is TGTGCCAGCAACCGACTAGCGGCCTCCTACGAGCAGTACTTC. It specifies CASNRLAASYEQYF.

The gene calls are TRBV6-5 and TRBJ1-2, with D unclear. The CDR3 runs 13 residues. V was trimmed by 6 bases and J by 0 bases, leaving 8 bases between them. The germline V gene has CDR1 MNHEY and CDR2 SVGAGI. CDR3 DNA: TGTGCCAGCAGCTCCGTGTCTAACTATGGCTACACCTTC. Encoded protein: CASSSVSNYGYTF.

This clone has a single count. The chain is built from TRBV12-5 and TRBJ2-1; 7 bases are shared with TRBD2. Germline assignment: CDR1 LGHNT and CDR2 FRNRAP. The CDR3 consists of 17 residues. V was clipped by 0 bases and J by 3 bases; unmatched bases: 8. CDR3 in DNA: TGTGCTAGTGGTTTGGTAATTCTAGCGGACCTCTACAATGAGCAGTTCTTC. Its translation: CASGLVILADLYNEQFF. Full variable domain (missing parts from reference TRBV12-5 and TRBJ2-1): DARVTQTPRHKVTEMGQEVTMRCQPILGHNTVFWYRQTMMQGLELLAYFRNRAPLDDSGMPKDRFSAEMPDATLATLKIQPSEPRDSAVYFCASGLVILADLYNEQFFGPGTRLTVL.

CDR3 nucleotide sequence: TGTGCCAGCAGTGGCCCCGGGACAAGTGGAAACACCATATATTTT. As protein: CASSGPGTSGNTIYF. The chain links TRBV27 to TRBJ1-3; D might be TRBD1 (6 bases). Per the germline V gene, CDR1 is MNHEY and CDR2 is SMNVEV (reference sequence). Trimming shortened V by 5 bases and J by 3 bases, and 14 bases separated the two germline ends. CDR3 size: 15 residues.

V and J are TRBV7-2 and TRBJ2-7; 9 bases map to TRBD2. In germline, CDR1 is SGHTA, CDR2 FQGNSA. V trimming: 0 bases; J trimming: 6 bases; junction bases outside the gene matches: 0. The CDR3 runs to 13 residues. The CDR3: CASSLAREGEQYF. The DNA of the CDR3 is TGTGCCAGCAGCTTAGCGCGGGAGGGCGAGCAGTACTTC.

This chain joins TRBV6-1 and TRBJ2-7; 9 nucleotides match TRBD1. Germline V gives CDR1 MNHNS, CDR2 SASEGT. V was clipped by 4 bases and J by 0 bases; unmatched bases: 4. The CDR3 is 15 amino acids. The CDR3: CASSGGTGSSYEQYF. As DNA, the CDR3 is TGTGCCAGCAGTGGGGGGACAGGGAGCTCCTACGAGCAGTACTTC.

The CDR3 is CASIHSTSGSYNEQFF. CDR3 nucleotide sequence: TGTGCCAGCATCCATTCGACATCAGGCTCCTACAATGAGCAGTTCTTC. The V call is TRBV28, the J call TRBJ2-1, with D uncertain. The CDR3 contains 16 residues. The germline gives CDR1 MDHEN, CDR2 SYDVKM. V was shortened by 7 bases and J by 0 bases, with 16 bases between the two germline ends.

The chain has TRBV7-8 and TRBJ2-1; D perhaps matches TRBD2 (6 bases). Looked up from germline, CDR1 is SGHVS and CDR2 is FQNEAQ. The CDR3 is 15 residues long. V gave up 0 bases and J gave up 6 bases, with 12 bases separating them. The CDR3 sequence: CASSLALLASNEQFF. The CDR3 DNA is TGTGCCAGCAGCTTAGCGCTTCTAGCGTCCAATGAGCAGTTCTTC.

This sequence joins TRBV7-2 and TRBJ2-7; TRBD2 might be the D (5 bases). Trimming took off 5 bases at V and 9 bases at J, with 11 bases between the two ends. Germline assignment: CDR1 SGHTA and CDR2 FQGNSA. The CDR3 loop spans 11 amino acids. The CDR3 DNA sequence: TGTGCCAGCAGCGCAGAGCGGCTGCAGTACTTC. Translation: CASSAERLQYF.

The CDR3 DNA sequence: TGTGCCAGCAGCGCCAGCGGGAGGGCACGAGATCAAGAGACCCAGTACTTC. It yields the protein CASSASGRARDQETQYF. This chain joins TRBV7-9 and TRBJ2-5; 10 positions agree with TRBD2. Trimming at V came to 5 bases and at J to 2 bases, leaving 11 bases not matched to a gene. The CDR3 runs to 17 residues. Germline CDR1 and CDR2: SEHNR and FQNEAQ (reference sequence).

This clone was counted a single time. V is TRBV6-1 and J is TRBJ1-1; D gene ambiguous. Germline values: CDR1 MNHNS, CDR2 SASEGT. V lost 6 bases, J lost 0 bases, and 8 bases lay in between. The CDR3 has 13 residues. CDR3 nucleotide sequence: TGTGCCAGCAGAAAGAGGGTGAACACTGAAGCTTTCTTT. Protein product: CASRKRVNTEAFF.

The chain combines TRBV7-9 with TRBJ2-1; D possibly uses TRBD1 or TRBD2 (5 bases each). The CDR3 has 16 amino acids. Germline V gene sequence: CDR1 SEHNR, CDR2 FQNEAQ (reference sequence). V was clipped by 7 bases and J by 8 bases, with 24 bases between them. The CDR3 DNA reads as TGTGCCAGCATTCTGTGGGGCTTGGAGCTGCGGGATGAGCAGTTCTTC. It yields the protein CASILWGLELRDEQFF.